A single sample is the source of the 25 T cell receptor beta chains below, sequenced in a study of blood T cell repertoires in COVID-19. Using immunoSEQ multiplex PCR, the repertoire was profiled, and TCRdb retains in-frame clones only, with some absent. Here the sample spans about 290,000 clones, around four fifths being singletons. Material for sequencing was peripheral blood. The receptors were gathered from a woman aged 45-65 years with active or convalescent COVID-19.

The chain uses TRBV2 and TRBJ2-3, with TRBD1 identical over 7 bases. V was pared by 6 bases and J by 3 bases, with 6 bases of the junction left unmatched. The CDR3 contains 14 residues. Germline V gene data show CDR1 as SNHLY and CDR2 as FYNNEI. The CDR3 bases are TGTGCCAGCAGCGACAGGGTTCGGACAGATACGCAGTATTTT. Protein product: CASSDRVRTDTQYF. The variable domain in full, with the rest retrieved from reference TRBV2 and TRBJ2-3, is EPEVTQTPSHQVTQMGQEVILRCVPISNHLYFYWYRQILGQKVEFLVSFYNNEISEKSEIFDDQFSVERPDGSNFTLKIRSTKLEDSAMYFCASSDRVRTDTQYFGPGTRLTVL.

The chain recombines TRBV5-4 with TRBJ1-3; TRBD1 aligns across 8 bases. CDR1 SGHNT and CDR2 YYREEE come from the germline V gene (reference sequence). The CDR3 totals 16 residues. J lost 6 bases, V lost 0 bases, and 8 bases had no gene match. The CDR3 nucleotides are TGTGCCAGCAGCTTGGTAAACCGACAGGGGCCAAACACCATATATTTT. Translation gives CASSLVNRQGPNTIYF.

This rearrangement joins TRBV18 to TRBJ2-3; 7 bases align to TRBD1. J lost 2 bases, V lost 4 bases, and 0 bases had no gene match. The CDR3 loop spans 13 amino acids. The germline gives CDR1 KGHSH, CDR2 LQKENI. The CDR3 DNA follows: TGTGCCAGCTCACAGGGGGCCACAGATACGCAGTATTTT. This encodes CASSQGATDTQYF.

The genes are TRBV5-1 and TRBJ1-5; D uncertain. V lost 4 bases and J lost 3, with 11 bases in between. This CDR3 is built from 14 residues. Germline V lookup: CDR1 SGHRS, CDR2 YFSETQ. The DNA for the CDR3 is TGCGCCAGCAGCGCGGACGGGGACAATCAGCCCCAGCATTTT. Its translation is CASSADGDNQPQHF.

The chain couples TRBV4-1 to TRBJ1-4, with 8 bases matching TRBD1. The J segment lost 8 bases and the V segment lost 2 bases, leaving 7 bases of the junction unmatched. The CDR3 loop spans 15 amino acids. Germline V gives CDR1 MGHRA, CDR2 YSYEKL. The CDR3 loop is CASSQRAGGSEKLFF. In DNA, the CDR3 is TGCGCCAGCAGCCAACGGGCAGGGGGCTCGGAAAAACTGTTTTTT.

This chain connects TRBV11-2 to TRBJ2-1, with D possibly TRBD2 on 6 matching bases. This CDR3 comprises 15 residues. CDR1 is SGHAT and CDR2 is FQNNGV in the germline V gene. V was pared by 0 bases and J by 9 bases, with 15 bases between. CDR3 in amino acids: CASSLETGVRGEQFF. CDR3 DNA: TGTGCCAGCAGCTTAGAGACGGGAGTAAGGGGTGAGCAGTTCTTC. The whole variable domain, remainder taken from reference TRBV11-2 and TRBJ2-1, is EAGVAQSPRYKIIEKRQSVAFWCNPISGHATLYWYQQILGQGPKLLIQFQNNGVVDDSQLPKDRFSAERLKGVDSTLKIQPAKLEDSAVYLCASSLETGVRGEQFFGPGTRLTVL.

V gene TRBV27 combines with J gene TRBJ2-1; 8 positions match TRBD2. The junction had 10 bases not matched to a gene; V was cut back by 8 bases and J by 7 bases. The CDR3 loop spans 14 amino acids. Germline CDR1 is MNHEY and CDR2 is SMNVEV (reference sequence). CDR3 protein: CASCHGRVDNEQFF. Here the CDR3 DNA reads TGTGCCAGCTGTCACGGGAGGGTTGATAATGAGCAGTTCTTC.

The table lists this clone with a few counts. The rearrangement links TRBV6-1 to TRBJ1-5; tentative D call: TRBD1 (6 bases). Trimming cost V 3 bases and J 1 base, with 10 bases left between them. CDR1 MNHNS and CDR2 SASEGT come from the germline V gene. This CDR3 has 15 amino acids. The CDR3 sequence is CASSDQGRSNQPQHF. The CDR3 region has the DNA TGTGCCAGCAGTGATCAGGGGCGAAGCAATCAGCCCCAGCATTTT.

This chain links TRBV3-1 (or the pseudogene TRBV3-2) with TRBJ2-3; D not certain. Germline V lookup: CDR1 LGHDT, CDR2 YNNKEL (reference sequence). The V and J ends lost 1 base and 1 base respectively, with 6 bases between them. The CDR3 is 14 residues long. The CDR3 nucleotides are TGTGCCAGCAGCCAAGTGTCCGGCACAGATACGCAGTATTTT. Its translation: CASSQVSGTDTQYF.

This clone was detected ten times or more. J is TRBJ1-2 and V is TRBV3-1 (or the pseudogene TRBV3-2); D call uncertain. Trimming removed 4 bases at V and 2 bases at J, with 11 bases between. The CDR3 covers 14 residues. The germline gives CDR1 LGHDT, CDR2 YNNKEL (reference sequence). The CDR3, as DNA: TGTGCCAGCAGCCCTCCTTTGAGAAACTATGGCTACACCTTC. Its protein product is CASSPPLRNYGYTF.

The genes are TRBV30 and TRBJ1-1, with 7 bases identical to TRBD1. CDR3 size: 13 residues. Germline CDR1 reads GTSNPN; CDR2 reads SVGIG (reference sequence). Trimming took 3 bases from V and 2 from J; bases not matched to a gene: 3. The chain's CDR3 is CAWRGQVNTEAFF. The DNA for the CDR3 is TGTGCCTGGAGAGGACAGGTCAACACTGAAGCTTTCTTT. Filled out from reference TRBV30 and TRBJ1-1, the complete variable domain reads SQTIHQWPATLVQPVGSPLSLECTVEGTSNPNLYWYRQAAGRGLQLLFYSVGIGQISSEVPQNLSASRPQDRQFILSSKKLLLSDSGFYLCAWRGQVNTEAFFGQGTRLTVV.

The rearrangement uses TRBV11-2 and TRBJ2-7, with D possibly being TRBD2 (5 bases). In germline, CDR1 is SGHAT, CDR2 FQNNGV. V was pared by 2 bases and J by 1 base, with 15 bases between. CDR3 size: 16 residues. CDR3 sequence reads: CASSLSSFGGSYEQYF. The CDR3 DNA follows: TGTGCCAGCAGCTTATCTTCGTTCGGAGGTTCCTACGAGCAGTACTTC.

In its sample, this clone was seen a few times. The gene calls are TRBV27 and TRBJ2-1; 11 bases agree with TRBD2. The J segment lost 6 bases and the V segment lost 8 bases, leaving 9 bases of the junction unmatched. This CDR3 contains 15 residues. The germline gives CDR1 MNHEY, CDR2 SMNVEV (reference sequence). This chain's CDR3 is CASGPLAGGGNEQFF. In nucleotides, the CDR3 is TGTGCCAGCGGTCCCCTAGCGGGGGGTGGCAATGAGCAGTTCTTC.

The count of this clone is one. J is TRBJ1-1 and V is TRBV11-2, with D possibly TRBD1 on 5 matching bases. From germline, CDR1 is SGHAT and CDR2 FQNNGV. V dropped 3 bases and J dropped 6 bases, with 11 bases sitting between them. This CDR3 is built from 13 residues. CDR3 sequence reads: CASSFGQGAEAFF. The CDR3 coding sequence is TGTGCCAGCAGCTTCGGGCAGGGCGCTGAAGCTTTCTTT.

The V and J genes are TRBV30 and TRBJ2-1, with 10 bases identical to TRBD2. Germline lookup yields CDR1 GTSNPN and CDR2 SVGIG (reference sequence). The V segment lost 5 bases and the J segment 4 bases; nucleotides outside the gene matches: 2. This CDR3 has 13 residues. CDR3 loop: CAWEREGYNEQFF. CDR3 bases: TGTGCCTGGGAGCGGGAGGGTTACAATGAGCAGTTCTTC.

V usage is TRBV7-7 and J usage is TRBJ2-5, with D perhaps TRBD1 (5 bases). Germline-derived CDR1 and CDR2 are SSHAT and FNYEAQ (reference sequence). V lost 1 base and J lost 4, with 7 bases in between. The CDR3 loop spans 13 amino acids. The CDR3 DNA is TGTGCCAGCAGCTTAGGACAGTCAGAGACCCAGTACTTC. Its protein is CASSLGQSETQYF.

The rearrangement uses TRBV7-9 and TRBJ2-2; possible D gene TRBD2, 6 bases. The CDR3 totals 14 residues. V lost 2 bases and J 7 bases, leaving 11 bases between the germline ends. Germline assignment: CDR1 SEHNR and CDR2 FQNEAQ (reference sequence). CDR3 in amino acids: CASSLQGGGGELFF. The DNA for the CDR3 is TGTGCCAGCAGCTTACAGGGAGGTGGCGGGGAGCTGTTTTTT.

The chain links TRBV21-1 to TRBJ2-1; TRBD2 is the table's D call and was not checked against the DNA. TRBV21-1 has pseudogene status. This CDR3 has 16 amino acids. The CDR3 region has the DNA TGTGCCAGCAGCAAAATACAAGGGGGGGTATACAATGAGCAGTTCTTC. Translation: CASSKIQGGVYNEQFF.

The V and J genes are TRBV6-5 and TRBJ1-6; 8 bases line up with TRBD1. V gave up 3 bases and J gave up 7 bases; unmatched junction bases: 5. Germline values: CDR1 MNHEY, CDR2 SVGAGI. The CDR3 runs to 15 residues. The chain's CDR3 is CASSYFGQGNSPLHF. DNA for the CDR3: TGTGCCAGCAGTTATTTCGGACAGGGAAATTCACCCCTCCACTTT.

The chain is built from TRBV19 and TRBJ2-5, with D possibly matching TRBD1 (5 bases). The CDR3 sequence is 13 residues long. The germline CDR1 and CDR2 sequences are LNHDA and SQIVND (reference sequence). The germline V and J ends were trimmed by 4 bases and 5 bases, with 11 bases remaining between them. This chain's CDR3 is CASSTTGGETQYF. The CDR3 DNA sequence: TGTGCCAGTAGTACAACAGGTGGGGAGACCCAGTACTTC.

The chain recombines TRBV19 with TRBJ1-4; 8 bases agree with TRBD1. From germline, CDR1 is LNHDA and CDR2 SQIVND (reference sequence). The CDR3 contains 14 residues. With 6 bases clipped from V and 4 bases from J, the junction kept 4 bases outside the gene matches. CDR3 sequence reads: CASRWGQDNEKLFF. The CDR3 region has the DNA TGTGCCAGTAGGTGGGGACAGGATAATGAAAAACTGTTTTTT.

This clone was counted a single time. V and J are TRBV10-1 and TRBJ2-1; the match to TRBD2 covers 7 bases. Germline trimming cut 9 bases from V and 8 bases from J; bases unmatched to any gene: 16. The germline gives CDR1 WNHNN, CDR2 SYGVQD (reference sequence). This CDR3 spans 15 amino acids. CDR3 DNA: TGCGCCAGAGTAGCGGGTATGGGGCCTGGGGATGAGCAGTTCTTC. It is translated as CARVAGMGPGDEQFF.

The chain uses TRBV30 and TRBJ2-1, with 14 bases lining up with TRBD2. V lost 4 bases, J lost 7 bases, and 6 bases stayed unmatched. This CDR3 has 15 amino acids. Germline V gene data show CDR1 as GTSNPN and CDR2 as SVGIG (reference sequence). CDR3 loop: CAWTSGTSGGNEQFF. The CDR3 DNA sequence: TGTGCCTGGACTTCCGGGACTAGCGGGGGAAATGAGCAGTTCTTC.

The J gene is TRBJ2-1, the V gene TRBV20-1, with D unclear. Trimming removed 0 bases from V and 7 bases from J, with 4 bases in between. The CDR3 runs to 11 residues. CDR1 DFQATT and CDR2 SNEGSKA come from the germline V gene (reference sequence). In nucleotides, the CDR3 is TGCAGTGCTAGAGATCAGAATGAGCAGTTCTTC. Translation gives CSARDQNEQFF.

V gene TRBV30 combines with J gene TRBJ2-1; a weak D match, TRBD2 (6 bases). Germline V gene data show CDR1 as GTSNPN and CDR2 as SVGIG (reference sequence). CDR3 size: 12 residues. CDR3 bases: TGTGCTCACTACCGGGAGTGGGGTGAGCAGTTCTTC. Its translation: CAHYREWGEQFF.